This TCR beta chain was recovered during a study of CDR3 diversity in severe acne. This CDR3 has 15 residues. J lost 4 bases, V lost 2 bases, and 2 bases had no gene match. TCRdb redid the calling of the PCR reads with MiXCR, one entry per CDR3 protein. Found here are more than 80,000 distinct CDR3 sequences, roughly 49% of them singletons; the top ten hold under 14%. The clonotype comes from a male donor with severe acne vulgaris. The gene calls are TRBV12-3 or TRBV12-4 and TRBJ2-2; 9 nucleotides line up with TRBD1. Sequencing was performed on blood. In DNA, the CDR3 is TGTGCCAGCAGTTTAACAGGGGGCTTCACCGGGGAGCTGTTTTTT. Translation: CASSLTGGFTGELFF.